The 27 T cell receptor beta chains below were found in one sample sequenced in a study of human T cells and chemical hapten exposure. The library tagged each cDNA molecule with unique molecular identifiers. MiXCR, run by TCRdb on the reads, gives a single entry per CDR3 protein. The sample yields 95,000 to 150,000 distinct CDR3 sequences, around 8.5% seen once. Extraction yielded total RNA from whole blood (unfractionated). The specimen was whole blood. These TCRs come from a human donor in good health. Some clones in this sample may be carry-over from other donors' samples.

This chain connects TRBV24-1 to TRBJ2-1; 7 bases agree with TRBD1. The CDR3 has 15 residues. The ends lost 3 bases at V and 7 bases at J; junction bases unmatched: 8. Germline assignment: CDR1 KGHDR and CDR2 SFDVKD. As DNA, the CDR3 is TGTGCCACCAGTGATGGGCAGGGGGATGATAATGAGCAGTTCTTC. This codes for CATSDGQGDDNEQFF.

Only a few counts were recorded for this clonotype. This chain links TRBV9 with TRBJ2-1, with 11 bases identical to TRBD2. Germline V gene data show CDR1 as SGDLS and CDR2 as YYNGEE. J lost 6 bases, V lost 4 bases, and 12 bases had no gene match. CDR3 length: 17 amino acids. The CDR3 DNA reads as TGTGCCAGCAGCCCTGTAGGTAGTAGCGGGAGGGTCAATGAGCAGTTCTTC. Its translation: CASSPVGSSGRVNEQFF.

This clonotype was counted a few times. The chain links TRBV5-4 to TRBJ2-7; TRBD2 matches at 11 bases. V lost 0 bases, J lost 2 bases, and 1 base stayed unmatched. CDR1 SGHNT and CDR2 YYREEE come from the germline V gene (reference sequence). The CDR3 covers 15 residues. As DNA, the CDR3 is TGTGCCAGCAGCTTGGAACTAGCGGGAGCCTACGAGCAGTACTTC. Its protein product is CASSLELAGAYEQYF.

This clonotype appeared many times. The V gene is TRBV7-9, the J gene TRBJ1-1; 9 bases are a match to TRBD1. V was pared by 5 bases and J by 7 bases, with 8 bases of the junction left unmatched. From germline, CDR1 is SEHNR and CDR2 FQNEAQ (reference sequence). CDR3 size: 14 residues. CDR3 in DNA: TGTGCCAGCAGCCCCCCGGGGGGACAGGGTGAAGCTTTCTTT. Amino acids: CASSPPGGQGEAFF.

Only a few counts were recorded for this clonotype. The genes are TRBV4-1 and TRBJ2-7; possible D gene TRBD1, 6 bases. Deletions cut 1 base from V and 2 bases from J, with 9 bases between. The CDR3 has 14 residues. Germline V gene lookup returns CDR1 MGHRA and CDR2 YSYEKL. The CDR3 loop is CASSQAWGPYEQYF. The CDR3 DNA reads as TGCGCCAGCAGCCAAGCGTGGGGGCCCTACGAGCAGTACTTC.

The table lists this clonotype with a few counts. The rearrangement joins TRBV10-3 to TRBJ2-5; the D gene is possibly TRBD1 (5 bases). CDR1 is ENHRY and CDR2 is SYGVKD in the germline V gene. The CDR3 length is 13 residues. With 4 bases removed from V and 3 bases from J, the gap between germline ends came to 9 bases. CDR3 residues: CAISGQTEETQYF. The CDR3 nucleotides read TGTGCCATCAGTGGCCAGACAGAAGAGACCCAGTACTTC.

This clonotype was seen ten or more times. This chain links TRBV7-9 with TRBJ1-6; D call uncertain. Germline values: CDR1 SEHNR, CDR2 FQNEAQ (reference sequence). CDR3 length: 13 residues. V lost 2 bases, J lost 10 bases, and 9 bases lay in between. CDR3 loop: CASSLRDGSPLHF. The CDR3 nucleotides are TGTGCCAGCAGCTTAAGGGATGGATCACCCCTCCACTTT.

This clonotype occurred many times. The chain uses TRBV6-1 and TRBJ1-5; D perhaps matches TRBD1 (6 bases). Germline loops: CDR1 MNHNS, CDR2 SASEGT. V was clipped by 0 bases and J by 4 bases, with 10 bases between them. This CDR3 has 15 residues. The chain's CDR3 is CASSEAGQQNQPQHF. The CDR3 DNA follows: TGTGCCAGCAGTGAAGCGGGACAACAAAATCAGCCCCAGCATTTT.

The V gene is TRBV27, the J gene TRBJ2-1; 13 nucleotides match TRBD2. The CDR3 is made up of 16 amino acids. V was pared by 5 bases and J by 8 bases, with 9 bases of the junction left unmatched. Germline loops: CDR1 MNHEY, CDR2 SMNVEV (reference sequence). CDR3 sequence reads: CASSPRLAGGPDEQFF. The CDR3 coding sequence is TGTGCCAGCAGTCCCAGACTAGCGGGGGGTCCCGATGAGCAGTTCTTC.

This clonotype was seen a handful of times. This chain uses TRBV19 with TRBJ2-2, with unresolved D. The CDR3 is made up of 13 amino acids. The ends were cut back, 4 bases at V and 5 bases at J, with 8 bases in the middle. Germline values: CDR1 LNHDA, CDR2 SQIVND (reference sequence). In DNA form, the CDR3 reads TGTGCCAGTAGTACTAAGATAACCGGGGAGCTGTTTTTT. This codes for CASSTKITGELFF.

This clonotype has at least ten counts. The CDR3 bases are TGCGCCAGCAGCCAAGACAGGGGAGGGGTCAAAAACATTCAGTACTTC. This gives the protein CASSQDRGGVKNIQYF. The chain has TRBV4-3 and TRBJ2-4; TRBD2 might be the D (7 bases). CDR1 and CDR2 from the germline V gene are LGHNA and YSLEER. With 0 bases removed from V and 3 bases from J, the gap between germline ends came to 12 bases. The CDR3 totals 16 residues.

The chain combines TRBV7-9 with TRBJ2-1; D unresolved. The CDR3 totals 13 residues. Trimming removed 5 bases at V and 10 bases at J, with 15 bases between. CDR1 is SEHNR and CDR2 is FQNEAQ in the germline V gene (reference sequence). The DNA of the CDR3 is TGTGCCAGCAGCCTTCCCCCCCTGGAGGAGCAGTTCTTC. Protein sequence: CASSLPPLEEQFF.

This clonotype was observed many times. The chain has TRBV2 and TRBJ2-3, with TRBD2 identical over 9 bases. Germline assignment: CDR1 SNHLY and CDR2 FYNNEI. CDR3 size: 17 residues. The J segment lost 4 bases and the V segment lost 2 bases, leaving 10 bases of the junction unmatched. CDR3 residues: CASSEPSGAMGADTQYF. The CDR3 nucleotides are TGTGCCAGCAGTGAACCTAGCGGGGCAATGGGCGCAGATACGCAGTATTTT.

In its sample, this clonotype was seen many times. The chain combines TRBV12-3 or TRBV12-4 with TRBJ1-1, with D perhaps TRBD1 (5 bases). V lost 3 bases and J lost 2, with 13 bases in between. This CDR3 region has 15 residues. The DNA for the CDR3 is TGTGCCAGCAGTTTCCCCTACGGACAAAACACTGAAGCTTTCTTT. It translates to CASSFPYGQNTEAFF.

This clonotype has a count of ten or more. The chain employs TRBV6-5 and TRBJ1-1; the D gene is possibly TRBD1 (5 bases). The germline V and J ends were trimmed by 7 bases and 4 bases, with 13 bases remaining between them. Germline-derived CDR1 and CDR2 are MNHEY and SVGAGI. The CDR3 has 13 amino acids. The CDR3 nucleotides read TGTGCCAGCACCCACCGGGGCGCCACTGAAGCTTTCTTT. This encodes CASTHRGATEAFF.

This clonotype was picked up many times. The rearrangement uses TRBV4-1 and TRBJ2-3; 9 nucleotides align to TRBD2. Per germline, CDR1 MGHRA and CDR2 YSYEKL. With V trimmed by 0 bases and J by 5 bases, 3 bases remained unmatched. CDR3 length: 15 amino acids. The CDR3 DNA sequence: TGCGCCAGCAGCCAAGAAGGCGGGAGGGGAGATACGCAGTATTTT. It translates to CASSQEGGRGDTQYF.

This clonotype showed up many times. The CDR3 DNA reads as TGTGCCAGCAGCTTAGGCAAGTCGGAGACCCAGTACTTC. This gives the protein CASSLGKSETQYF. The chain links TRBV7-3 to TRBJ2-5; D remains unclear. V lost 2 bases, J lost 5 bases, and 9 bases lay in between. Germline lookup yields CDR1 SGHTA and CDR2 FQGTGA. The CDR3 has 13 residues.

This clonotype was observed a few times. In DNA, the CDR3 is TGCAGCACTCGACAGAACTCCTACGAGCAGTACTTC. Protein: CSTRQNSYEQYF. The chain links TRBV29-1 to TRBJ2-7; D might be TRBD1 (5 bases). The CDR3 has 12 residues. The ends were cut back, 8 bases at V and 0 bases at J, with 11 bases in the middle. Germline CDR1 reads SQVTM; CDR2 reads ANQGSEA.

The V and J genes are TRBV19 and TRBJ1-2, with a weak D call TRBD1 (5 bases). This CDR3 region has 12 residues. V lost 3 bases, J lost 6 bases, and 8 bases lay in between. Germline CDR1 is LNHDA and CDR2 is SQIVND (reference sequence). The CDR3 coding sequence is TGTGCCAGTAGTATCGCAGGGCATGGCTACACCTTC. Protein product: CASSIAGHGYTF. The full variable domain, completed using reference TRBV19 and TRBJ1-2, is DGGITQSPKYLFRKEGQNVTLSCEQNLNHDAMYWYRQDPGQGLRLIYYSQIVNDFQKGDIAEGYSVSREKKESFPLTVTSAQKNPTAFYLCASSIAGHGYTFGSGTRLTVV.

The table lists this clonotype with a few counts. This chain links TRBV7-9 with TRBJ2-7, with 8 bases fitting TRBD1. This CDR3 spans 15 amino acids. V dropped 5 bases and J dropped 5; count of bases not matched to a gene: 11. Per the germline V gene, CDR1 is SEHNR and CDR2 is FQNEAQ (reference sequence). The CDR3 protein is CASSPDRAVPDEQYF. CDR3 bases: TGTGCCAGCAGCCCGGACAGGGCCGTCCCGGACGAGCAGTACTTC.

This clonotype was seen ten or more times. The rearrangement uses TRBV2 and TRBJ2-2, with 14 nucleotides matching TRBD2. Losses at the gene ends were 5 bases for V and 6 bases for J; bases not matched to a gene: 14. Germline lookup yields CDR1 SNHLY and CDR2 FYNNEI. The CDR3 is 19 residues long. The CDR3 DNA sequence: TGTGCCAGCAGTACCGCCGGGGGACTAGCGGGAGCGAAGGCCGGGGAGCTGTTTTTT. Its translation: CASSTAGGLAGAKAGELFF. The full variable domain, its missing parts supplied by reference TRBV2 and TRBJ2-2, is EPEVTQTPSHQVTQMGQEVILRCVPISNHLYFYWYRQILGQKVEFLVSFYNNEISEKSEIFDDQFSVERPDGSNFTLKIRSTKLEDSAMYFCASSTAGGLAGAKAGELFFGEGSRLTVL.

This clonotype has only a few counts. This chain uses TRBV12-3 or TRBV12-4 with TRBJ1-2; possible D gene TRBD1, 5 bases. V was pared by 5 bases and J by 3 bases, with 13 bases between. This CDR3 is built from 14 residues. The CDR3, as DNA: TGTGCCAGCAGTACAGGAGGCCTATACTATGGCTACACCTTC. Translated: CASSTGGLYYGYTF.

The table lists this clonotype with a few counts. The V gene is TRBV5-1, the J gene TRBJ2-1; 7 nucleotides agree with TRBD1. Germline V CDR1 and CDR2: SGHRS, YFSETQ. The CDR3 is 15 amino acids. V shed 0 bases and J 4 bases; nucleotides not matched to a gene: 4. The chain's CDR3 is CASSLVQGIYNEQFF. The CDR3 region has the DNA TGCGCCAGCAGCTTGGTACAGGGGATTTACAATGAGCAGTTCTTC.

This clonotype was seen only a few times. V is TRBV13 and J is TRBJ2-5; no reliable D call. The CDR3 covers 14 residues. The V gene's germline CDR1 is PRHDT and CDR2 FYEKMQ (reference sequence). The germline V and J ends were trimmed by 0 bases and 7 bases, with 12 bases remaining between them. The CDR3 reads CASSLGGPGGTQYF. CDR3 bases: TGTGCCAGCAGCTTAGGAGGTCCAGGCGGGACCCAGTACTTC.

At least ten counts were recorded for this clonotype. The rearrangement joins TRBV7-9 to TRBJ1-5, with D perhaps matching TRBD1 (5 bases). Per germline, CDR1 SEHNR and CDR2 FQNEAQ (reference sequence). The CDR3 is made up of 14 amino acids. Trimming cost V 6 bases and J 0 bases, with 9 bases left between them. CDR3 nucleotides: TGTGCCAGCAGTTGGGACGGTAGCAATCAGCCCCAGCATTTT. Encoded protein: CASSWDGSNQPQHF.

This clonotype was observed a few times. The gene calls are TRBV4-3 and TRBJ1-4; D is perhaps TRBD1 (6 bases). This CDR3 is 19 amino acids long. Deletions cut 0 bases from V and 0 bases from J, with 17 bases between. CDR1 and CDR2 from the germline V gene are LGHNA and YSLEER. CDR3 sequence: CASSQDKSGAVTTNEKLFF. CDR3 sequence (DNA): TGCGCCAGCAGCCAAGATAAATCGGGGGCGGTCACAACTAATGAAAAACTGTTTTTT.

The V and J genes are TRBV29-1 and TRBJ2-3; possibly TRBD1 for D (6 bases). The CDR3 has 13 residues. V gave up 1 base and J gave up 6 bases, with 11 bases separating them. Looked up from germline, CDR1 is SQVTM and CDR2 is ANQGSEA. The CDR3 reads CSVEGQVGDTQYF. CDR3 in DNA: TGCAGCGTTGAAGGACAGGTCGGCGATACGCAGTATTTT.